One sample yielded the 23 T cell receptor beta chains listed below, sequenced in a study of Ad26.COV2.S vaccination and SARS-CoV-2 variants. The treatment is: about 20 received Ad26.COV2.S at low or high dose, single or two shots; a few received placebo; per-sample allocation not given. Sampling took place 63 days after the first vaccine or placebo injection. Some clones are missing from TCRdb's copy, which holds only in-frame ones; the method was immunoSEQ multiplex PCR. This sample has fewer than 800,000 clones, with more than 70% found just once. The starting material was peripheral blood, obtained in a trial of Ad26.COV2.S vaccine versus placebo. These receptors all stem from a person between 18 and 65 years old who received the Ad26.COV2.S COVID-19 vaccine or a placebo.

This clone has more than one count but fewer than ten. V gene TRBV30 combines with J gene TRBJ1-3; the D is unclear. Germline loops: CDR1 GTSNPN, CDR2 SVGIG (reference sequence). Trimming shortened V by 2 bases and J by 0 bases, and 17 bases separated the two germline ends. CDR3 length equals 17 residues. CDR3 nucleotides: TGTGCCTGGAGTCCTCCCCCGAGAATGGGCTCTGGAAACACCATATATTTT. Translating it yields CAWSPPPRMGSGNTIYF.

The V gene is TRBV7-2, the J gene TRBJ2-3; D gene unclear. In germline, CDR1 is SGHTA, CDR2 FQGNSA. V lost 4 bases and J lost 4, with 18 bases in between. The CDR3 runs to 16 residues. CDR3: CASSSVSKTLADTQYF. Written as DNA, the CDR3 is TGTGCCAGCAGCTCCGTTTCAAAAACTCTCGCAGATACGCAGTATTTT.

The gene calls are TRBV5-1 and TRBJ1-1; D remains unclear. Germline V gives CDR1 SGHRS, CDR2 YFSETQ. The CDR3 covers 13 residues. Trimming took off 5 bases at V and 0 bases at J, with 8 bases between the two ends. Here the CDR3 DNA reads TGCGCCAGCAGTTACAGCTTGAACACTGAAGCTTTCTTT. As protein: CASSYSLNTEAFF.

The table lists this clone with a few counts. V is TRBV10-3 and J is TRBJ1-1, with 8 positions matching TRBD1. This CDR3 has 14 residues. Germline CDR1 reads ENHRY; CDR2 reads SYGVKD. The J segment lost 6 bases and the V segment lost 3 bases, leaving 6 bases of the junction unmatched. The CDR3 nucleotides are TGTGCCATCAGTGATGGACAGGGAATTCCTGAAGCTTTCTTT. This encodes CAISDGQGIPEAFF.

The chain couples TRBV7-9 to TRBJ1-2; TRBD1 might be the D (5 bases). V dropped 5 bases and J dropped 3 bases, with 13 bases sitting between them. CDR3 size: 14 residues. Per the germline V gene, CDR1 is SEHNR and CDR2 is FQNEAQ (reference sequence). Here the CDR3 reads CASSTVRGDYGYTF. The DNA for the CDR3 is TGTGCCAGCAGCACCGTACGGGGGGACTATGGCTACACCTTC.

The CDR3 is CASSQNREGGEKLFF. CDR3 in DNA: TGTGCCAGCAGCCAGAACAGGGAGGGAGGGGAAAAACTGTTTTTT. This chain uses TRBV4-2 with TRBJ1-4; TRBD1 might be the D (6 bases). There are 15 residues in the CDR3. V was cut by 3 bases and J by 8 bases, with 16 bases left in between. Germline loops: CDR1 LGHNA, CDR2 YNFKEQ.

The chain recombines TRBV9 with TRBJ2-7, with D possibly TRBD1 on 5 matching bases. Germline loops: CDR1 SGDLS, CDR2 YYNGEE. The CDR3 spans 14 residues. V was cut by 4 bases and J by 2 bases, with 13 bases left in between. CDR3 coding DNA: TGTGCCAGCAGCCCCAGGACAAATACCTACGAGCAGTACTTC. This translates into CASSPRTNTYEQYF.

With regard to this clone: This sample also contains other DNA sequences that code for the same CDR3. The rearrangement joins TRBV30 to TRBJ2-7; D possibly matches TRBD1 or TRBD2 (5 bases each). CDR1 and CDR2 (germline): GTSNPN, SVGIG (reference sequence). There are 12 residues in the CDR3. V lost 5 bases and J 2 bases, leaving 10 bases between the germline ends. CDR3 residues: CAWGDRTYEQYF. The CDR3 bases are TGTGCCTGGGGGGACCGAACCTACGAGCAGTACTTC.

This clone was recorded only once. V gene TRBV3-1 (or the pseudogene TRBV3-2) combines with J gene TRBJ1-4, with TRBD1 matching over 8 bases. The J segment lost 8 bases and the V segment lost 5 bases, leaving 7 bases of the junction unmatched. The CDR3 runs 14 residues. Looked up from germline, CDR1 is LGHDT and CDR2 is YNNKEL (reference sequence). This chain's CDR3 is CASSYGTGQEKLFF. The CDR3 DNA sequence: TGTGCCAGCAGCTACGGGACAGGTCAGGAAAAACTGTTTTTT.

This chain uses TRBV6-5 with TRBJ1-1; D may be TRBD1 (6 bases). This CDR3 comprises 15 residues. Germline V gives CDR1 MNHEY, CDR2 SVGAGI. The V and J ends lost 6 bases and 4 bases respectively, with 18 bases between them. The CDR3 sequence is CASSFSRGPGTEAFF. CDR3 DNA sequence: TGTGCCAGCAGCTTCTCACGGGGGCCTGGCACTGAAGCTTTCTTT.

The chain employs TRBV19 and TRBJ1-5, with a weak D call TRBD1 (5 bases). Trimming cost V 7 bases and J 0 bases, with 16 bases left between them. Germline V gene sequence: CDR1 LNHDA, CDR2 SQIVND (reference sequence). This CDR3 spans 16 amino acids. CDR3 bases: TGTGCCAGTACTCATACACAGGCCTATAGCAATCAGCCCCAGCATTTT. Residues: CASTHTQAYSNQPQHF.

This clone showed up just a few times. The CDR3 loop reads CASSRWSGGTDTQYF. For the CDR3, the DNA is TGTGCCAGTAGTAGGTGGTCCGGGGGGACAGATACGCAGTATTTT. The rearrangement links TRBV19 to TRBJ2-3; 7 bases match TRBD2. Trimming cost V 4 bases and J 3 bases; bases outside gene matches: 7. CDR3 length: 15 amino acids. The germline V gene encodes CDR1 LNHDA and CDR2 SQIVND (reference sequence).

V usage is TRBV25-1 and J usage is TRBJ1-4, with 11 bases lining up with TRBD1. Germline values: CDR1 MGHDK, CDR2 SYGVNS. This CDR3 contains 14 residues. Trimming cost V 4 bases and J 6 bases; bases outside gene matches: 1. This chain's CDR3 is CASSVGQGDEKLFF. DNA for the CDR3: TGTGCCAGCAGTGTGGGACAGGGGGATGAAAAACTGTTTTTT.

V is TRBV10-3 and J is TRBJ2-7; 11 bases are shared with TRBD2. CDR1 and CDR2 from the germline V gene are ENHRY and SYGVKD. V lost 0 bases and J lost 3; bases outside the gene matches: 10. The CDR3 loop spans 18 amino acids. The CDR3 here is CAISESQRPTSGSYEQYF. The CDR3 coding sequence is TGTGCCATCAGTGAGTCCCAACGACCTACTAGCGGGAGCTACGAGCAGTACTTC.

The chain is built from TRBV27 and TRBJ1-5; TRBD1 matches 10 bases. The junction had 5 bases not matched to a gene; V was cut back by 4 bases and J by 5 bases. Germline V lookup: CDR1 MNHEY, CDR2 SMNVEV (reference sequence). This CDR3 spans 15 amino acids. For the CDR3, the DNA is TGTGCCAGCAGTTCACTCGGACAGGGGGATCAGCCCCAGCATTTT. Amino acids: CASSSLGQGDQPQHF.

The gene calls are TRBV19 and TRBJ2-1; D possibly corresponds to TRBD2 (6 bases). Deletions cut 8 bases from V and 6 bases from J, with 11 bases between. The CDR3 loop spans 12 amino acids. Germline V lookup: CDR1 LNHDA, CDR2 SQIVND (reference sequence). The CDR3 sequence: CASGGGRNEQFF. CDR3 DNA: TGTGCCAGTGGGGGAGGACGCAATGAGCAGTTCTTC.

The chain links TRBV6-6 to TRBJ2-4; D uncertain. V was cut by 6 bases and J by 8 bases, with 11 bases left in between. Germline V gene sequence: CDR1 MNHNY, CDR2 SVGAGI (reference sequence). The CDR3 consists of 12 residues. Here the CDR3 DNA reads TGTGCCAGCAGATTCATGTCCGACATTCAGTACTTC. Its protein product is CASRFMSDIQYF.

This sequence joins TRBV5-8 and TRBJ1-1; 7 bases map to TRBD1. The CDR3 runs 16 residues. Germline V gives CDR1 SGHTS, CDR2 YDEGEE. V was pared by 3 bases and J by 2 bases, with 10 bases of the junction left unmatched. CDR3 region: CASSSGGGRYNTEAFF. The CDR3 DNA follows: TGTGCCAGCAGCTCAGGGGGGGGGCGATACAACACTGAAGCTTTCTTT.

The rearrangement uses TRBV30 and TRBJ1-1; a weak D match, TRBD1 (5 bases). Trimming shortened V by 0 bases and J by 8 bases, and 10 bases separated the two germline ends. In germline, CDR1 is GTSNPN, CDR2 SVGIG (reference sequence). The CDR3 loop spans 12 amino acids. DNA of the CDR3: TGTGCCTGGAGTGTGGCTAGGGGCGAAGCTTTCTTT. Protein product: CAWSVARGEAFF.

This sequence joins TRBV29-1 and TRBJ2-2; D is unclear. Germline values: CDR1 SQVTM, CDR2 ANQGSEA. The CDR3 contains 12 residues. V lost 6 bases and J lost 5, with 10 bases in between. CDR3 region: CSVGGITGELFF. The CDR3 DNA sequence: TGCAGCGTAGGTGGGATTACCGGGGAGCTGTTTTTT.

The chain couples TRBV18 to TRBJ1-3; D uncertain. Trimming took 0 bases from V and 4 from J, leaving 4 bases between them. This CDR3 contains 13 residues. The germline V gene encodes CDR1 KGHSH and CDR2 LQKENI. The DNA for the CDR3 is TGTGCCAGCTCACCACCGTCCGGAAACACCATATATTTT. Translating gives CASSPPSGNTIYF.

The CDR3 bases are TGTGCCAGCTCATCGCAGGGGGCGCGTGGCTACACCTTC. Its protein is CASSSQGARGYTF. The chain links TRBV18 to TRBJ1-2; the match to TRBD1 covers 8 bases. There are 13 residues in the CDR3. The J segment lost 7 bases and the V segment lost 5 bases, leaving 6 bases of the junction unmatched. Germline assignment: CDR1 KGHSH and CDR2 LQKENI.

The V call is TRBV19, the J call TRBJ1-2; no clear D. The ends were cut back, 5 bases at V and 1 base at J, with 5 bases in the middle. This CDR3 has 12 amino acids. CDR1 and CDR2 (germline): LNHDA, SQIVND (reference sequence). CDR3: CASSQVNYGYTF. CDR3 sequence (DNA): TGTGCCAGTAGTCAAGTTAACTATGGCTACACCTTC. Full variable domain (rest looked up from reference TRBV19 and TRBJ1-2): DGGITQSPKYLFRKEGQNVTLSCEQNLNHDAMYWYRQDPGQGLRLIYYSQIVNDFQKGDIAEGYSVSREKKESFPLTVTSAQKNPTAFYLCASSQVNYGYTFGSGTRLTVV.